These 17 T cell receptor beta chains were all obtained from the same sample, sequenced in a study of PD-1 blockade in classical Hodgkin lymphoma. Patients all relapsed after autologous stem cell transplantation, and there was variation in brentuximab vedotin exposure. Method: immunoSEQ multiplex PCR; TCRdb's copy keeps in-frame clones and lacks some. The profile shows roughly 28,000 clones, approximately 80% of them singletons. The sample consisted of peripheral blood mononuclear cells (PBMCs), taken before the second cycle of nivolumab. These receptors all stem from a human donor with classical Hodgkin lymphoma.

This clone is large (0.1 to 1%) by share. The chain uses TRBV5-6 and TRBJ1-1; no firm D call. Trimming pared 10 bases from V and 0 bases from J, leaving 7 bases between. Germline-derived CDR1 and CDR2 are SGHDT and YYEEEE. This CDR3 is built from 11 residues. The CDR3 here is CACWLNTEAFF. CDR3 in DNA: TGTGCCTGTTGGTTGAACACTGAAGCTTTCTTT.

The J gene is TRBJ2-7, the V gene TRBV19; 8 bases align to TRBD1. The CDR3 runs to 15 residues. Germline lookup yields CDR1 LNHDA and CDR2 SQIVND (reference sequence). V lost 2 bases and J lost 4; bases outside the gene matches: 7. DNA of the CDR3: TGTGCCAGTAGTATACGGTCAGGGGGCCTGTACGAGCAGTACTTC. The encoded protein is CASSIRSGGLYEQYF.

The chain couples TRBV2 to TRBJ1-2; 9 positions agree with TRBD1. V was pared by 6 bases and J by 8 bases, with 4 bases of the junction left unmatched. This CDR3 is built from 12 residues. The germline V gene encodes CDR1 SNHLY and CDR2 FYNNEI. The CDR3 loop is CASSAGQGGYTF. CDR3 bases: TGTGCCAGCAGCGCGGGACAGGGAGGCTACACCTTC.

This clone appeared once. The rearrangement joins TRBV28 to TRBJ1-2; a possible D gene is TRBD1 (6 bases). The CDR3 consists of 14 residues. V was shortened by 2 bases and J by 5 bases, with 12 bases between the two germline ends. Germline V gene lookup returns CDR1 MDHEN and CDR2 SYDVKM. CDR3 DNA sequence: TGTGCCAGCAGTTTAGGGACCCAGGGGTATGGCTACACCTTC. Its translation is CASSLGTQGYGYTF.

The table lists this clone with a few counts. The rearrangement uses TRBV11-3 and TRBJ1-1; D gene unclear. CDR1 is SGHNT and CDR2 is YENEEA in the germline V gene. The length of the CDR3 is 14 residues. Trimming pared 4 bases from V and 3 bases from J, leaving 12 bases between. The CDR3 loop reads CASSSKEWDTEAFF. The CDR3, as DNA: TGTGCCAGCAGCTCGAAGGAGTGGGACACTGAAGCTTTCTTT.

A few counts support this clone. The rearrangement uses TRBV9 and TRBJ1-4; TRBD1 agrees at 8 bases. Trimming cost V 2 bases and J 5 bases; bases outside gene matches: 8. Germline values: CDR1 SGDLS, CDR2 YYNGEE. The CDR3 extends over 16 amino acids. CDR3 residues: CASSVGEDRENEKLFF. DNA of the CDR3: TGTGCCAGCAGCGTTGGGGAGGACAGGGAGAATGAAAAACTGTTTTTT.

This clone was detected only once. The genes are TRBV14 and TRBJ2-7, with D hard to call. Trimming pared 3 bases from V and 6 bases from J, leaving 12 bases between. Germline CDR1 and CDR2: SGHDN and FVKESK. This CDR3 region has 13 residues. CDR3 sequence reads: CASSQGSRGEQYF. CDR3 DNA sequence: TGTGCCAGCAGCCAGGGGTCTCGAGGCGAGCAGTACTTC.

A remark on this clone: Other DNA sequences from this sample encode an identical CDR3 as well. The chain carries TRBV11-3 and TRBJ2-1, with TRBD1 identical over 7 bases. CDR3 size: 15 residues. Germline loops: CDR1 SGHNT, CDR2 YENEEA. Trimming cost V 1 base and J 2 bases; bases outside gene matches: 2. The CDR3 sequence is CASSLARGTYNEQFF. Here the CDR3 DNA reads TGTGCCAGCAGCTTAGCCAGGGGGACCTACAATGAGCAGTTCTTC.

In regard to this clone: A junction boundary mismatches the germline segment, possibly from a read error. This chain's CDR3 is CASSPGLAGGGDTQYF. The CDR3 DNA is TGTGCTAGCAGCCCCGGACTAGCGGGGGGAGGCGATACGCAGTATTTT. V and J are TRBV7-7 and TRBJ2-3, with TRBD2 matching over 14 bases. Germline assignment: CDR1 SSHAT and CDR2 FNYEAQ (reference sequence). This CDR3 comprises 16 residues.

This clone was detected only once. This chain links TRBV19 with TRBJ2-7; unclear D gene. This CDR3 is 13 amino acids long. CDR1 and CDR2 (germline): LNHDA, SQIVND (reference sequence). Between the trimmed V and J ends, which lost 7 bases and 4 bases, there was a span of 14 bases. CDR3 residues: CASKGQMGYEQYF. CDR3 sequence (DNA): TGTGCCAGTAAGGGCCAGATGGGATACGAGCAGTACTTC.

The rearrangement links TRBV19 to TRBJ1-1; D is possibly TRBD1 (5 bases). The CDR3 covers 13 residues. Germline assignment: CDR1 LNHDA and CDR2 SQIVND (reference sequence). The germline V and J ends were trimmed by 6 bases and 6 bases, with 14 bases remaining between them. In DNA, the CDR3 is TGTGCCAGTAGCCCCCCAGGGTTCCCTGAAGCTTTCTTT. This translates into CASSPPGFPEAFF.

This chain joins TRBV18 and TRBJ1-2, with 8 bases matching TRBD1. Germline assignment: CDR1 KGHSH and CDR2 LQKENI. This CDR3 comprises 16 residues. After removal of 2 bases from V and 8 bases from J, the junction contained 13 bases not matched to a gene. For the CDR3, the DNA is TGTGCCAGCTCACCAGCTGGACAGGGCAGAAGCGGAGGCTACACCTTC. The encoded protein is CASSPAGQGRSGGYTF.

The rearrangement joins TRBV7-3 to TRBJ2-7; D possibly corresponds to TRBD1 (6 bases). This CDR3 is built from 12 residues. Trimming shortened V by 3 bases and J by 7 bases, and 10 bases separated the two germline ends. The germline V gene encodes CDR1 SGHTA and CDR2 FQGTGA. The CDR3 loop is CASSFRGEEQYF. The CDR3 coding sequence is TGTGCCAGCAGCTTCAGGGGTGAAGAGCAGTACTTC. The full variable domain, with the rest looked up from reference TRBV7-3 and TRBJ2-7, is GAGVSQTPSNKVTEKGKYVELRCDPISGHTALYWYRQSLGQGPEFLIYFQGTGAADDSGLPNDRFFAVRPEGSVSTLKIQRTERGDSAVYLCASSFRGEEQYFGPGTRLTVT.

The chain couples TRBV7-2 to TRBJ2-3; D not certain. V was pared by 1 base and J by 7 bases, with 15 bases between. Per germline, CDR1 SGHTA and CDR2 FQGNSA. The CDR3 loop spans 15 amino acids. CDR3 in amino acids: CASSLGGSKGYTQYF. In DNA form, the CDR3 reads TGTGCCAGCAGCTTAGGCGGCTCCAAAGGGTATACGCAGTATTTT.

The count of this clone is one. DNA for the CDR3: TGCGCCAGCAGCTTCAGATCACTAGCGGGGGGGCCGGTCAATGAGCAGTTCTTC. Its protein product is CASSFRSLAGGPVNEQFF. J is TRBJ2-1 and V is TRBV5-1, with 13 positions matching TRBD2. Germline V CDR1 and CDR2: SGHRS, YFSETQ. This CDR3 is built from 18 residues. V lost 2 bases, J lost 6 bases, and 11 bases stayed unmatched.

CDR3 sequence: CASSPPGQGEAFF. CDR3 DNA sequence: TGTGCCAGCTCACCTCCGGGACAAGGGGAAGCTTTCTTT. The V gene is TRBV18, the J gene TRBJ1-1, with D possibly being TRBD1 (6 bases). V was pared by 3 bases and J by 8 bases, with 13 bases between. There are 13 residues in the CDR3. Germline lookup yields CDR1 KGHSH and CDR2 LQKENI.

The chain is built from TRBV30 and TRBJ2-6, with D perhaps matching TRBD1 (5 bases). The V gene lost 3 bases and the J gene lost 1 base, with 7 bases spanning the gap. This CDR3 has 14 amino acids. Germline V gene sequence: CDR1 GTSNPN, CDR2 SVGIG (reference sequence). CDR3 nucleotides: TGTGCCTGGAGAGACAGATCTGGGGCCAACGTCCTGACTTTC. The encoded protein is CAWRDRSGANVLTF.